These T cell receptor beta chains were read from a single sample in a study of control samples from healthy donors and cancer patients. This table comes from immunoSEQ multiplex PCR, and its TCRdb copy is limited to in-frame clones, with some not included. The sample has around 120,000 clones, roughly 91% seen once. Sample: blood. The receptors originated from a man in his forties or fifties in good health. Each CDR3 is given with its conserved first and last residue. A D gene is named only where the DNA matches it firmly. Not all rows give a size; the values are once, few, many and, for expanded clones, a class.

J	V	size	D	CDR3	DNA
TRBJ1-4	TRBV3-1/TRBV3-2	-	TRBD1	CASSPPTGVEKLFF	TGTGCCAGCAGTCCACCCACAGGGGTTGAAAAACTGTTTTTT
TRBJ1-1	TRBV6-6	-	TRBD1	CASSPYWDRNMNTEAFF	TGTGCCAGCAGTCCCTATTGGGACAGAAACATGAACACTGAAGCTTTCTTT
TRBJ1-5	TRBV7-2	-	TRBD1	CASSPNRGLQPQHF	TGTGCCAGCAGCCCGAACAGGGGGCTTCAGCCCCAGCATTTT
TRBJ1-6	TRBV7-9	-	-	CASSLARQILNSPLHF	TGTGCCAGCAGCTTAGCCCGACAGATTTTAAATTCACCCCTCCACTTT
TRBJ2-7	TRBV5-1	once	-	CASSLWSRDEQYF	TGCGCCAGCAGCTTGTGGTCGCGAGACGAGCAGTACTTC
TRBJ2-5	TRBV9	-	-	CASSVEAGEETQYF	TGTGCCAGCAGCGTTGAGGCAGGGGAAGAGACCCAGTACTTC
TRBJ2-6	TRBV7-8	-	TRBD2	CASSPRAGRTGGANVLTF	TGTGCCAGCAGCCCCCGGGCCGGGAGGACGGGTGGGGCCAACGTCCTGACTTTC
TRBJ1-3	TRBV18	-	-	CASSGTGHGDTIYF	TGTGCCAGCTCCGGTACAGGGCATGGTGACACCATATATTTT
TRBJ2-3	TRBV7-6	-	-	CASSSPRGALPSTDTQYF	TGTGCCAGCAGCTCCCCCCGGGGGGCCTTACCTAGCACAGATACGCAGTATTTT
TRBJ2-2	TRBV24-1	-	-	CATSDTGGRNTGELFF	TGTGCCACCAGTGATACGGGGGGCCGGAACACCGGGGAGCTGTTTTTT
TRBJ1-3	TRBV9	-	-	CASSVGPGAGNTIYF	TGTGCCAGCAGCGTAGGGCCGGGGGCAGGAAACACCATATATTTT
TRBJ2-7	TRBV4-1	-	TRBD2	CASSQELAGWYEQYF	TGCGCCAGCAGCCAAGAACTAGCGGGGTGGTACGAGCAGTACTTC
TRBJ2-4	TRBV6-6	-	-	CASSRPQGAKNIQYF	TGTGCCAGCAGCCGACCGCAGGGGGCCAAAAACATTCAGTACTTC
TRBJ1-3	TRBV7-8	once	TRBD1	CASSLAGTGFSGNTIYF	TGTGCCAGCAGCTTAGCGGGGACAGGTTTCTCTGGAAACACCATATATTTT
TRBJ1-1	TRBV5-1	-	-	CASSTDINTEAFF	TGCGCCAGCAGCACGGACATAAACACTGAAGCTTTCTTT
TRBJ1-1	TRBV18	-	-	CASSPGLRNTEAFF	TGTGCCAGCTCACCAGGGTTAAGGAACACTGAAGCTTTCTTT
TRBJ2-2	TRBV7-2	few	-	CASSPNTGELFF	TGTGCCAGCAGCCCAAACACCGGGGAGCTGTTTTTT
TRBJ2-7	TRBV5-6	-	-	CASSPPPGHLSYEQYF	TGTGCCAGCAGCCCTCCACCGGGACACCTTTCCTACGAGCAGTACTTC
TRBJ2-7	TRBV7-2	-	-	CASSPQTGGSYEQYF	TGTGCCAGCAGCCCGCAGACCGGGGGCTCCTACGAGCAGTACTTC
TRBJ1-1	TRBV7-8	-	-	CASSPTGGYTEAFF	TGTGCCAGCTCCCCAACGGGGGGCTACACTGAAGCTTTCTTT
TRBJ2-7	TRBV4-1	-	TRBD1	CASRLTGRSYEQYF	TGCGCCAGCAGATTGACAGGGCGCTCCTACGAGCAGTACTTC
TRBJ1-3	TRBV7-2	-	-	CASSRQARNTIYF	TGTGCCAGCAGCCGACAGGCCCGAAACACCATATATTTT
TRBJ2-5	TRBV11-3	-	-	CASSLNAGLETQYF	TGTGCCAGCAGCTTAAATGCAGGGCTAGAGACCCAGTACTTC
TRBJ1-1	TRBV7-9	-	-	CASSLGMGTEAFF	TGTGCCAGCAGCTTAGGGATGGGGACTGAAGCTTTCTTT
TRBJ2-1	TRBV6-5	-	-	CASSRLSTGYNEQFF	TGTGCCAGCAGTCGCTTGTCCACCGGGTACAATGAGCAGTTCTTC
TRBJ2-7	TRBV27	-	-	CASTPRGITYEQYF	TGTGCCAGCACCCCACGTGGGATCACCTACGAGCAGTACTTC
TRBJ2-5	TRBV24-1	-	-	CATSDPQETQYF	TGTGCCACCAGTGACCCTCAAGAGACCCAGTACTTC
TRBJ2-5	TRBV5-1	-	TRBD1	CASSAGGGETQYF	TGCGCCAGCAGTGCAGGGGGCGGGGAGACCCAGTACTTC
TRBJ2-5	TRBV30	-	-	CAWSSGLLETQYF	TGTGCCTGGAGTTCAGGGTTACTAGAGACCCAGTACTTC
TRBJ2-5	TRBV18	-	-	CASSGDQETQYF	TGTGCCAGCTCAGGGGATCAAGAGACCCAGTACTTC
TRBJ1-4	TRBV21-1	-	-	CASSKTRHRTGGNEKLFF	TGTGCCAGCAGCAAAACCCGACATAGGACAGGGGGAAATGAAAAACTGTTTTTT
TRBJ2-7	TRBV4-3	-	TRBD1	CASSQDSRGTGGPYEQYF	TGCGCCAGCAGCCAAGATTCGCGGGGGACAGGGGGCCCCTACGAGCAGTACTTC
TRBJ2-2	TRBV4-3	-	-	CAFRTPNTGELFF	TGCGCCTTCCGGACCCCCAACACCGGGGAGCTGTTTTTT
TRBJ2-7	TRBV11-2	once	TRBD1	CASSPISRQGTYEQYF	TGTGCCAGCAGCCCAATTAGCCGACAGGGTACATACGAGCAGTACTTC
TRBJ2-5	TRBV2	-	-	CASIRAKTQYF	TGTGCCAGCATTCGGGCGAAGACCCAGTACTTC
TRBJ2-3	TRBV6-1	medium-sized	TRBD1	CASSERDSDTDTQYF	TGTGCCAGCAGTGAAAGGGACAGCGACACAGATACGCAGTATTTT
TRBJ1-6	TRBV11-3	few	-	CASSPLGIANSPLHF	TGTGCCAGCAGCCCCCTCGGTATAGCTAATTCACCCCTCCACTTT
TRBJ2-7	TRBV11-3	-	-	CASSLEGTGKYEQYF	TGTGCCAGCAGCTTAGAGGGGACTGGCAAATACGAGCAGTACTTC
TRBJ1-6	TRBV2	-	-	CASSAGSYNSPLHF	TGTGCCAGCAGTGCAGGATCCTATAATTCACCCCTCCACTTT
TRBJ2-2	TRBV3-1/TRBV3-2	-	TRBD2	CASSQEQGGLKFWITGELFF	TGTGCCAGCAGCCAAGAGCAGGGAGGGTTAAAATTTTGGATCACCGGGGAGCTGTTTTTT
TRBJ1-2	TRBV24-1	-	-	CATSDSIGTPTPGYTF	TGTGCCACCAGTGATTCCATCGGGACGCCCACTCCCGGCTACACCTTC
TRBJ1-1	TRBV7-2	-	-	CASSLVDTEAFF	TGTGCCAGCAGCTTAGTGGACACTGAAGCTTTCTTT
TRBJ1-4	TRBV18	-	-	CASSLQDSINEKLFF	TGTGCCAGCTCACTACAGGACAGCATTAATGAAAAACTGTTTTTT
TRBJ1-5	TRBV6-5	-	-	CASSNTPWGNQPQHF	TGTGCCAGCAGTAACACACCGTGGGGCAATCAGCCCCAGCATTTT